In this sample, the clone carrying this TCR beta chain turned up a few times. What it binds is not known. V lost 7 bases and J lost 1, with 13 bases in between. Germline V lookup: CDR1 SGHTA, CDR2 FQGNSA. The length of the CDR3 is 14 residues. Once obtained from cultured CD4+ T cells, the DNA was sequenced using the Oncomine TCR Beta short-read assay. TCRdb reanalysed the PCR reads using MiXCR and keeps one entry per CDR3 protein. The sample contains around 19,000 distinct CDR3 sequences, approximately 60% of which appear only once. The data were obtained in a study of vaccination and CD4 T cells after COVID-19. As for the study in general: Post-COVID draws followed diagnosis by a median 101 days (range 35 to 161).

Treatment described: approximately 9-day PBMC culture with coronavirus spike peptide pools or control peptides (ViraFEST assay). J is TRBJ1-1 and V is TRBV7-2, with a weak D call TRBD1 (6 bases). The sequencing sample was made of CD4+ T cells from blood, cultured in vitro. The source is a human donor who had recovered from COVID-19. The DNA for the CDR3 is TGTGCCAGCACCCGGGGGGGGCAGAACACTGAAGCTTTCTTT. Protein sequence: CASTRGGQNTEAFF. Using reference TRBV7-2 and TRBJ1-1 for the parts outside the CDR3, the full variable domain is GAGVSQSPSNKVTEKGKDVELRCDPISGHTALYWYRQSLGQGLEFLIYFQGNSAPDKSGLPSDRFSAERTGGSVSTLTIQRTQQEDSAVYLCASTRGGQNTEAFFGQGTRLTVV.